This T cell receptor (beta chain) appears in the sequencing data of a study of Ad26.COV2.S vaccination and SARS-CoV-2 variants. General study results and limits: In vaccinated individuals, spike-specific CD8+ and CD4+ T cell responses reportedly displayed substantial breadth.

Repertoires were generated with immunoSEQ multiplex PCR, while TCRdb's copy carries only in-frame clones and drops some. This sample carries approximately 240,000 clones, over 75% of them seen once, and the ten largest clones take around 10%. Germline CDR1 and CDR2: LNHDA and SQIVND (reference sequence). The CDR3 length is 13 residues. V was cut by 6 bases and J by 0 bases, with 6 bases left in between. On this clone: Its antigen is unknown.

Treatment described: around 19 received Ad26.COV2.S at low or high dose, single or two shots; roughly five received placebo; per-sample allocation not given. After the first vaccine or placebo injection, samples were drawn on day 63. Vaccination employed an Ad26 vector expressing the Wuhan-strain SARS-CoV-2 spike. This specimen consisted of peripheral blood, obtained in a trial of Ad26.COV2.S vaccine versus placebo. V usage is TRBV19 and J usage is TRBJ2-4; D is unclear. The source is a person aged 18 to 65 who received the Ad26.COV2.S COVID-19 vaccine or a placebo. CDR3 residues: CASRELAKNIQYF. DNA of the CDR3: TGTGCCAGTAGGGAGCTAGCCAAAAACATTCAGTACTTC.